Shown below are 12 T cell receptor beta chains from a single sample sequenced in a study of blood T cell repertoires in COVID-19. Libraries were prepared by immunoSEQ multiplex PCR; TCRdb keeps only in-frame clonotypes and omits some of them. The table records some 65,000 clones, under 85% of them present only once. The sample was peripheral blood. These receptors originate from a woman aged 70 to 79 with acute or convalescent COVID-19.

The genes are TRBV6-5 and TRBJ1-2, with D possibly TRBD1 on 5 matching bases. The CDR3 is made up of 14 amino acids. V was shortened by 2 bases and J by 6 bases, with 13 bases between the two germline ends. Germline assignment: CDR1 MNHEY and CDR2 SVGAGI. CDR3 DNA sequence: TGTGCCAGCAGTTACGGGGAGGGACCCCATGGCTACACCTTC. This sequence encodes CASSYGEGPHGYTF.

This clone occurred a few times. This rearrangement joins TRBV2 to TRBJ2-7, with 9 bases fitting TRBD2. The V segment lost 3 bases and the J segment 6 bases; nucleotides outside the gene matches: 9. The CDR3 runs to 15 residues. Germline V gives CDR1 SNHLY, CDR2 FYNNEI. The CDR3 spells CASSDLAGHRSEQYF. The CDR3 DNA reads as TGTGCCAGCAGTGATCTAGCGGGGCACAGATCCGAGCAGTACTTC.

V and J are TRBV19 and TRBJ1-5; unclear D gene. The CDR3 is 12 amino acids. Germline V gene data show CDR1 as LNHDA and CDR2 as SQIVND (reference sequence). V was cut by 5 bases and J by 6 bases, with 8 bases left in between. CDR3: CASSVRGQPQHF. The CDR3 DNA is TGTGCCAGTAGTGTCAGAGGTCAGCCCCAGCATTTT. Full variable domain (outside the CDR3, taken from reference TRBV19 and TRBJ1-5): DGGITQSPKYLFRKEGQNVTLSCEQNLNHDAMYWYRQDPGQGLRLIYYSQIVNDFQKGDIAEGYSVSREKKESFPLTVTSAQKNPTAFYLCASSVRGQPQHFGDGTRLSIL.

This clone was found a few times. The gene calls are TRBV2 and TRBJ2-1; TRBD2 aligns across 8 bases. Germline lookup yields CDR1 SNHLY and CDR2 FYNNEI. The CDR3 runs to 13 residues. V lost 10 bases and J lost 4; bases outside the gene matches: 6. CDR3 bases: TGTGCCATACGGGGGGGCTTATACAATGAGCAGTTCTTC. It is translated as CAIRGGLYNEQFF.

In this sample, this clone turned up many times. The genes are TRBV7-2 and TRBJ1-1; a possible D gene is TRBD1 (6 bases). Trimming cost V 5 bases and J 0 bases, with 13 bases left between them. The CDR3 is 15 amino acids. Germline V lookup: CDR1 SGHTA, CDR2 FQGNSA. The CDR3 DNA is TGTGCCAGCAGCCTGCAGGACAGAGTGAACACTGAAGCTTTCTTT. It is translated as CASSLQDRVNTEAFF.

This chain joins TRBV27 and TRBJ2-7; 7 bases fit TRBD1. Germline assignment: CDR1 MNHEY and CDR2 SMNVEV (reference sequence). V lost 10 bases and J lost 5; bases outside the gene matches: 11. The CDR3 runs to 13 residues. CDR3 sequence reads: CAIEDRVTDEQYF. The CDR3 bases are TGTGCCATCGAAGACAGGGTCACCGACGAGCAGTACTTC.

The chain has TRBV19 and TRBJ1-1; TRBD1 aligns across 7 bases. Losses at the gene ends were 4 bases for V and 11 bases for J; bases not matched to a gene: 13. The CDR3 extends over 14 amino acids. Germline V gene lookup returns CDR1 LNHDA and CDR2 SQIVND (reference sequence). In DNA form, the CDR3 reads TGTGCCAGTAGTACCACCGGCAGGGGGGAAGGGGCTTTCTTT. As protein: CASSTTGRGEGAFF.

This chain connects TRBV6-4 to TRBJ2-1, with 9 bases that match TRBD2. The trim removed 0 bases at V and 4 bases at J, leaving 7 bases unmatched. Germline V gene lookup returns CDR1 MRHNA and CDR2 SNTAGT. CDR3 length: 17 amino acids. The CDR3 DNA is TGTGCCAGCAGTGACTCGATGCGGGGGGGAGAGTACAATGAGCAGTTCTTC. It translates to CASSDSMRGGEYNEQFF.

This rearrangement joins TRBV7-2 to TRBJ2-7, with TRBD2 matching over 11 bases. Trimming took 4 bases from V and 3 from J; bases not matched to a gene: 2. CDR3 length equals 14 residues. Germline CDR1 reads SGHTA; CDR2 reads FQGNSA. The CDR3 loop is CASSSGTSGYEQYF. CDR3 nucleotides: TGTGCCAGCAGCTCCGGGACTAGCGGCTACGAGCAGTACTTC.

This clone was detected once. DNA for the CDR3: TGTGCCAGCAGGCGACAGAATAATTCACCCCTCCACTTT. This translates into CASRRQNNSPLHF. The chain joins TRBV12-3 or TRBV12-4 to TRBJ1-6; TRBD1 might be the D (5 bases). The length of the CDR3 is 13 residues. Trimming took off 6 bases at V and 5 bases at J, with 8 bases between the two ends.

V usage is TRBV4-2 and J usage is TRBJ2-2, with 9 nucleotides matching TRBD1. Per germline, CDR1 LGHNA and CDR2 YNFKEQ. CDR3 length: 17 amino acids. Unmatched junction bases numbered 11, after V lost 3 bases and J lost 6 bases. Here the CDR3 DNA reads TGTGCCAGCAGCCACGGACAGGGGTTAGTAAACGCCGGGGAGCTGTTTTTT. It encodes CASSHGQGLVNAGELFF.

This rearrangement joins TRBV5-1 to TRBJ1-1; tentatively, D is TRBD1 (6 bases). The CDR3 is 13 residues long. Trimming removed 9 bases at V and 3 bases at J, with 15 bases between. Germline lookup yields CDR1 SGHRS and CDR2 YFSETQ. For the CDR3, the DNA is TGCGCCACAAAGAGGGGGTACGACACTGAAGCTTTCTTT. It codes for CATKRGYDTEAFF.